The sequence of this TCR beta chain was determined in a study of blood T cell repertoires in COVID-19 (dated by TCRdb to 2018 to 2020). As for the study more broadly: Samples covering the acute and convalescent phases of COVID-19 were provided by collaborators in the United States, Italy and Spain. The prospective study material was composed of cDNA or gDNA derived from T cells, B-cell-depleted T cells, or PBMCs. Subjects who had been exposed to COVID-19, were actively infected with it, or had recovered from it provided the deeply sampled blood TCRbeta repertoires that made up the dataset. A freely available public database, intended as a resource for researchers studying the immune response to SARS-CoV-2, is where the repertoires were released. Samples came from the ongoing ImmuneRACE study (first 160 participants) plus 1,254 subjects from 6 global collaborators. Nearly every sample came with metadata listing a de-identified subject ID, COVID-19 status, age in years and sex. Where available, HLA class I and class II types were taken from metadata supplied by the sample provider and were not determined by assay-based typing. What the research found in general, with its limitations: Clinical and demographic metadata were provided uncurated, with the amount varying by source and participant.

With regard to this clone: Its binding antigen is unknown. No quality values exist for individual bases; no much larger clone is one base distant.

The germline V gene sets CDR1 to SNHLY and CDR2 to FYNNEI. V ends up 6 bases short and J 3 bases short, with an unmatched junction base count of 7. Its CDR3 holds 14 amino acids, cysteine through phenylalanine. Solely the CDR3 DNA is kept, with 42 bases framed from the first base. TCRbeta CDR3 regions were amplified from genomic DNA using the immunoSEQ Assay, a bias-controlled multiplex PCR. The authors processed their data as follows. Nucleated cell counts per sample were estimated from amplification of reference gene primers within the assay. To quantify the absolute abundance of each unique TCRbeta CDR3 rearrangement, sequence reads were collapsed and filtered. For each sample, productive Simpson clonality was calculated as the square root of Simpson's diversity index over productive rearrangements. TCRdb mirrors the immuneACCESS table, restricted to in-frame sequences. Some clones are absent from its copies; in checked studies, under half trace to an unresolved V gene, and the reason for the others is unknown. That table is the source of V, J and clone size, and D and trimming were worked out from the DNA. Here the sample has over 200,000 clones; roughly 85% occur a single time. Of the sample, approximately 18% falls within the top ten clones.

In the prospective study, participants were roughly 18 to 89 years old, resided in about two dozen geographic areas of the United States, and were enrolled through a virtual design. To assign participants to cohorts, the prospective study relied on clinical history that participants themselves reported in a screening survey and a study questionnaire. For ImmuneRACE Cohort 3, a participant was defined as recovered based on two consecutive negative NP/OP PCR tests, clearance by a healthcare professional, or resolution of symptoms. In the prospective study, whole blood, serum and a nasopharyngeal or oropharyngeal swab were collected from each participant by mobile phlebotomists. Prospective study participants could optionally give additional blood draws and questionnaires over an approximately two-month period. Prospective study blood samples were shipped either frozen or at room temperature before DNA extraction.

The sequence is built from TRBV2 and TRBJ2-7; 8 bases in the middle match TRBD2. Sequenced: PBMCs or T cells enriched from blood (not recorded which). The source is a man between 40 and 49 years old who had recovered from COVID-19. The CDR3 loop reads CASREPSGSYEQYF. The nucleotide sequence is given as TGTGCCAGCAGAGAACCCAGCGGGAGCTACGAGCAGTACTTC. Joined to the reference TRBV2 and TRBJ2-7 proteins, this CDR3 gives the full variable domain: EPEVTQTPSHQVTQMGQEVILRCVPISNHLYFYWYRQILGQKVEFLVSFYNNEISEKSEIFDDQFSVERPDGSNFTLKIRSTKLEDSAMYFCASREPSGSYEQYFGPGTRLTVT.